A selection of T cell receptor beta chains follows, all from one sample in a study of blood T cell repertoires in COVID-19. Method: immunoSEQ multiplex PCR; TCRdb's copy keeps in-frame clones and lacks some. The data hold some 260,000 clones, with approximately 90% observed a single time. The specimen was PBMCs or T cells enriched from blood (not recorded which). These receptors were collected from a woman aged 30 to 39 with acute COVID-19. Each CDR3 is given with its conserved first and last residue. Fields, in order: J gene, clone size, D gene, V gene, CDR3 DNA, CDR3 protein. D genes are given only for firm matches. Where a row states a size, it is once, few, many or the class of an expanded clone; other rows omit it.

J: TRBJ1-1; size: NA; D: TRBD1; V: TRBV19; DNA: TGTGCCAGTATGGGGGACAGGGGCACTGAAGCTTTCTTT; CDR3: CASMGDRGTEAFF
J: TRBJ2-6; size: NA; D: NA; V: TRBV3-1/TRBV3-2; DNA: TGTGCCAGCAGCCAACCCCTCTCTGGGGCCAACGTCCTGACTTTC; CDR3: CASSQPLSGANVLTF
J: TRBJ2-7; size: NA; D: NA; V: TRBV28; DNA: TGTGCCAGCAGTTTTTTCGGCTCCTACGAGCAGTACTTC; CDR3: CASSFFGSYEQYF
J: TRBJ1-3; size: NA; D: NA; V: TRBV11-1; DNA: TGTGCCAGCAGCCGTAACTGGGAGAGCTCTGGAAACACCATATATTTT; CDR3: CASSRNWESSGNTIYF
J: TRBJ1-1; size: NA; D: NA; V: TRBV6-1; DNA: TGTGCCAGCAGTGAACCTAGGGGTTCCCGCACTGAAGCTTTCTTT; CDR3: CASSEPRGSRTEAFF
J: TRBJ2-1; size: once; D: TRBD2; V: TRBV2; DNA: TGTGCCAGCAGTGAAAAGCGGGGGGGCCTTGGTGAGCAGTTCTTC; CDR3: CASSEKRGGLGEQFF
J: TRBJ2-1; size: NA; D: NA; V: TRBV3-1/TRBV3-2; DNA: TGTGCCAGCAGCTCCCGACTGATCAATGAGCAGTTCTTC; CDR3: CASSSRLINEQFF
J: TRBJ2-1; size: NA; D: NA; V: TRBV9; DNA: TGTGCCAGCAGCTCCTCAGGTAGCTCCTACAATGAGCAGTTCTTC; CDR3: CASSSSGSSYNEQFF
J: TRBJ2-2; size: NA; D: TRBD2; V: TRBV4-2; DNA: TGTGCCAGCACCCAAAAGGGGCTAGCGGGAGCTATAACAAATTTGGGCACCGGGGAGCTGTTTTTT; CDR3: CASTQKGLAGAITNLGTGELFF
J: TRBJ1-3; size: NA; D: TRBD1; V: TRBV2; DNA: TGTGCCAGCAGACTGGGACAGACCTCTGGAAACACCATATATTTT; CDR3: CASRLGQTSGNTIYF
J: TRBJ1-1; size: NA; D: NA; V: TRBV6-1; DNA: TGTGCCAGCAGCGAAATCTATGGGTGGGGAGGGCCGAACACTGAAGCTTTCTTT; CDR3: CASSEIYGWGGPNTEAFF
J: TRBJ1-3; size: NA; D: NA; V: TRBV6-1; DNA: TGTGCCAGCAGTGAAATGAGGGGAGGAGGAAACACCATATATTTT; CDR3: CASSEMRGGGNTIYF
J: TRBJ1-2; size: few; D: NA; V: TRBV7-2; DNA: TGTGCCAGCAGCTCAATGGTACCGGGAGGTGGCTACACCTTC; CDR3: CASSSMVPGGGYTF
J: TRBJ2-5; size: NA; D: TRBD2; V: TRBV2; DNA: TGTGCCAGCAGAGCAGCGGGGGGCGCGGGGACCCAGTACTTC; CDR3: CASRAAGGAGTQYF
J: TRBJ2-3; size: NA; D: TRBD2; V: TRBV29-1; DNA: TGCAGCACCCACGGTGGGACTAGCGGGGGGCCAACAGATACGCAGTATTTT; CDR3: CSTHGGTSGGPTDTQYF
J: TRBJ2-1; size: NA; D: NA; V: TRBV27; DNA: TGTGCCAGCAGTTTTGCCAGCTCCTACAATGAGCAGTTCTTC; CDR3: CASSFASSYNEQFF
J: TRBJ2-3; size: NA; D: TRBD2; V: TRBV5-1; DNA: TGCGCCAGCAGCTTGGCCGTGACTAGCGGGAGCGGCACAGATACGCAGTATTTT; CDR3: CASSLAVTSGSGTDTQYF
J: TRBJ2-5; size: NA; D: TRBD2; V: TRBV5-4; DNA: TGTGCCAGCAGCGGGGGGACTAGCGGATACCAAGAGACCCAGTACTTC; CDR3: CASSGGTSGYQETQYF
J: TRBJ1-2; size: NA; D: NA; V: TRBV5-1; DNA: TGCGCCAGCAGCCCGGACACCAACTATGGCTACACCTTC; CDR3: CASSPDTNYGYTF
J: TRBJ1-1; size: NA; D: NA; V: TRBV27; DNA: TGTGCCAGCAGTTTGGGAGCAAACACTGAAGCTTTCTTT; CDR3: CASSLGANTEAFF
J: TRBJ2-7; size: NA; D: NA; V: TRBV28; DNA: TGTGCCAGCAGCCCCCCGCGGGCTTACGAGCAGTACTTC; CDR3: CASSPPRAYEQYF
J: TRBJ1-1; size: NA; D: NA; V: TRBV28; DNA: TGTGCCAGCAGTTTATTATCGGACTCAATGAACACTGAAGCTTTCTTT; CDR3: CASSLLSDSMNTEAFF
J: TRBJ2-3; size: NA; D: NA; V: TRBV28; DNA: TGTGCCAGCAGCCCCCCGGGTGGTGGAGGCACAGATACGCAGTATTTT; CDR3: CASSPPGGGGTDTQYF
J: TRBJ1-1; size: NA; D: NA; V: TRBV12-3/TRBV12-4; DNA: TGTGCCAGCAGTTTTCAGTTGAACACTGAAGCTTTCTTT; CDR3: CASSFQLNTEAFF
J: TRBJ1-5; size: NA; D: NA; V: TRBV19; DNA: TGTGCCAGTAGTGTCAGAGGTAGCAATCAGCCCCAGCATTTT; CDR3: CASSVRGSNQPQHF
J: TRBJ2-3; size: NA; D: NA; V: TRBV9; DNA: TGTGCCAGCAGCGTAGGTGGCAGGGGTGCAGATACGCAGTATTTT; CDR3: CASSVGGRGADTQYF
J: TRBJ2-2; size: NA; D: NA; V: TRBV29-1; DNA: TGCAGCGTTTTTAGGAACACCGGGGAGCTGTTTTTT; CDR3: CSVFRNTGELFF
J: TRBJ2-7; size: NA; D: TRBD1; V: TRBV6-5; DNA: TGTGCCAGCACCGACAGGGGATTCTCCTACGAGCAGTACTTC; CDR3: CASTDRGFSYEQYF
J: TRBJ2-3; size: NA; D: TRBD2; V: TRBV7-3; DNA: TGTGCCAGCAGCTTAAGTGCTAGCGGGAGCACAGATACGCAGTATTTT; CDR3: CASSLSASGSTDTQYF
J: TRBJ2-3; size: NA; D: TRBD2; V: TRBV2; DNA: TGTGCCAGCAGTGAATCGGGACTAGCGAGCCGTTTT; CDR3: CASSESGLASRF
J: TRBJ1-2; size: once; D: NA; V: TRBV7-4; DNA: TGTGCCAGCAGCCCCCTGGGCAGGGAGGACTATGGCTACACCTTC; CDR3: CASSPLGREDYGYTF
J: TRBJ1-5; size: NA; D: TRBD1; V: TRBV19; DNA: TGTGCCAGTAGTACGCAGGGGGCGAGCAATCAGCCCCAGCATTTT; CDR3: CASSTQGASNQPQHF
J: TRBJ2-2; size: NA; D: TRBD2; V: TRBV7-8; DNA: TGTGCCAGCAGCTTACGGACTAGCCTCGTCACCGGGGAGCTGTTTTTT; CDR3: CASSLRTSLVTGELFF
J: TRBJ1-2; size: NA; D: NA; V: TRBV11-1; DNA: TGTGCCAGCAGCCCAAGGGGCGAGGGCTACACCTTC; CDR3: CASSPRGEGYTF
J: TRBJ2-7; size: NA; D: TRBD1; V: TRBV6-2/TRBV6-3; DNA: TGTGCCAGCAGCCGCGGGACAGGGACGTACGAGCAGTACTTC; CDR3: CASSRGTGTYEQYF
J: TRBJ1-5; size: NA; D: NA; V: TRBV7-8; DNA: TGTGCCAGCAGACCGGACATAAGCAATCAGCCCCAGCATTTT; CDR3: CASRPDISNQPQHF
J: TRBJ2-7; size: NA; D: NA; V: TRBV7-9; DNA: TGTGCCAGCAGCGAGCACAGGACCTACCCGACCTACGAGCAGTACTTC; CDR3: CASSEHRTYPTYEQYF
J: TRBJ1-2; size: NA; D: NA; V: TRBV5-1; DNA: TGCGCCAGCAGCTTGGCTGGTTGGTCGGAGACCTATGGCTACACCTTC; CDR3: CASSLAGWSETYGYTF
J: TRBJ2-7; size: NA; D: NA; V: TRBV5-1; DNA: TGCGCCAGCAGCTTGGGCGGCAATCCCCACGAGCAGTACTTC; CDR3: CASSLGGNPHEQYF
J: TRBJ2-7; size: once; D: TRBD1; V: TRBV4-1; DNA: TGCGCCAGCAGCCGATTGCCGGGACAGGTAAACCAGTATGCCTACGAGCAGTACTTC; CDR3: CASSRLPGQVNQYAYEQYF
J: TRBJ2-2; size: NA; D: TRBD1; V: TRBV5-1; DNA: TGCGCCAGCAGCGATCGACAGGGCCCCGGGGAGCTGTTTTTT; CDR3: CASSDRQGPGELFF
J: TRBJ1-5; size: NA; D: NA; V: TRBV5-6; DNA: TGTGCCAGCAGCCACGGTGGGCCGAATCAGCCCCAGCATTTT; CDR3: CASSHGGPNQPQHF
J: TRBJ1-1; size: NA; D: NA; V: TRBV2; DNA: TGTGCCACCCTTCGAGTGGGCTTGAACACTGAAGCTTTCTTT; CDR3: CATLRVGLNTEAFF
J: TRBJ2-7; size: once; D: NA; V: TRBV5-1; DNA: TGCGCCAGCAGCTCCGGGTCCTCCTACGAGCAGTACTTC; CDR3: CASSSGSSYEQYF
J: TRBJ2-1; size: NA; D: TRBD1; V: TRBV2; DNA: TGTGCCAGCAGTTCTGACAGGGTTGCTATCTACAATGAGCAGTTCTTC; CDR3: CASSSDRVAIYNEQFF
J: TRBJ2-7; size: NA; D: TRBD2; V: TRBV28; DNA: TGTGCCAGCCTGGGGGGGTTCCTTTCCTACGAGCAGTACTTC; CDR3: CASLGGFLSYEQYF
J: TRBJ1-1; size: NA; D: TRBD1; V: TRBV4-3; DNA: TGCGCCAGCAGCACTCGGACAGGGAACACTGAAGCTTTCTTT; CDR3: CASSTRTGNTEAFF
J: TRBJ1-6; size: NA; D: TRBD1; V: TRBV25-1; DNA: TGTGCCAGCAGTCAATCGACGGACAGGCGGCGTACACCCCTCCACTTT; CDR3: CASSQSTDRRRTPLHF
J: TRBJ2-5; size: NA; D: TRBD2; V: TRBV3-1/TRBV3-2; DNA: TGTGCCAGCAGCCAAGGAGCGGGACTTAGGGTGGCCCAGTACTTC; CDR3: CASSQGAGLRVAQYF
J: TRBJ1-4; size: once; D: TRBD1; V: TRBV28; DNA: TGTGCCAGCAGTACCAGGGACAGCTACTCTCGGGAAAAACTGTTTTTT; CDR3: CASSTRDSYSREKLFF
J: TRBJ2-1; size: NA; D: NA; V: TRBV6-1; DNA: TGTGCCAGCAGTGAACTTTTCGTGAGCGCGGCCTACAATGAGCAGTTCTTC; CDR3: CASSELFVSAAYNEQFF
J: TRBJ2-5; size: NA; D: NA; V: TRBV5-1; DNA: TGCGCCAGCAGCTTGGGTGGCACTACAGAGACCCAGTACTTC; CDR3: CASSLGGTTETQYF
J: TRBJ2-1; size: NA; D: TRBD2; V: TRBV27; DNA: TGTGCCAGCAGCACCCTAGCGAGCGGGAGCTCCTACAATGAGCAGTTCTTC; CDR3: CASSTLASGSSYNEQFF
J: TRBJ1-1; size: few; D: TRBD1; V: TRBV27; DNA: TGTGCCAGCAGTTTATATACAGGGGGCAACACTGAAGCTTTCTTT; CDR3: CASSLYTGGNTEAFF
J: TRBJ2-1; size: NA; D: TRBD1; V: TRBV9; DNA: TGTGCCAGCAGCGAACGACAGGGAAGCTACAATGAGCAGTTCTTC; CDR3: CASSERQGSYNEQFF
J: TRBJ2-3; size: NA; D: NA; V: TRBV7-2; DNA: TGTGCCAGCACACCGAGAAACGCAGATACGCAGTATTTT; CDR3: CASTPRNADTQYF
J: TRBJ2-2; size: NA; D: TRBD1; V: TRBV13; DNA: TGTGCCAGCAGCCCGACAGGGTTCACAAACACCGGGGAGCTGTTTTTT; CDR3: CASSPTGFTNTGELFF